The rows below give T cell receptor beta chains drawn from one sample of a study of cytomegalovirus exposure and HLA in healthy donors. Assay used: immunoSEQ multiplex PCR; TCRdb lists only in-frame clones, some missing. The sample carries 60,000 to 65,000 clones, 85% to 95% recorded once. The sample taken for sequencing was PBMCs. These receptors came from a woman between 18 and 30 years old in good health and CMV-seropositive. Each CDR3 is given without its conserved first and last residue.

TRBV13,TRBJ2-2,ATPLASNTGELF
TRBV5-4,TRBJ1-2,ASSLGAVNYGYT
TRBV28,TRBJ2-7,ASSLRGRYEQY
TRBV5-1,TRBJ1-2,ASSVDRGLGNGYT
TRBV19,TRBJ1-5,ASKTGGINQPQH
TRBV11-3,TRBJ2-3,ASSFTGLGDTQY
TRBV19,TRBJ2-1,ASRGGQRGNEQF
TRBV6-1,TRBJ2-7,ASSEVRYTGGKAYEQY
TRBV30,TRBJ2-3,AWTRLAGGVTDTQY
TRBV11-2,TRBJ2-3,ATALGSGRKDTQY
TRBV4-2,TRBJ2-7,ASSPNRAYEQY
TRBV7-9,TRBJ2-7,ASSLGAPQY
TRBV10-3,TRBJ2-5,AISKASGGVQETQY
TRBV7-2,TRBJ1-2,ASSSSSIGGVSGGYT